This TCR beta chain was profiled in a study of T cells in Graves' hyperthyroidism and ophthalmopathy. Diagnosis relied on clinical symptoms, serum thyroxine and TRAb, thyroid ultrasound and orbital computed tomography. The investigators amplified TCR beta CDR3 regions from RNA transcripts. In the first-round RT-PCR of the TCR CDR3, the HTBI primer set was used. TCRdb passed the multiplex PCR reads through MiXCR, listing each CDR3 protein once. The data contain roughly 380,000 distinct CDR3 sequences, about 13% of them singletons. Study results and caveats: Prediction of ophthalmopathy progression came a median around 6 months pre-onset.

V lost 5 bases and J lost 7, with 18 bases in between. From germline, CDR1 is SGHVS and CDR2 FNYEAQ. The CDR3 spans 15 residues. Many counts were recorded for this clonotype. Its cognate antigen is unknown. The chain has TRBV7-6 and TRBJ2-1, with TRBD2 as a possible D gene (6 bases). The receptor was derived from a woman younger than 35 with Graves' hyperthyroidism. Sequencing used blood. Written as DNA, the CDR3 is TGTGCCAGCAGCCCTGGACTATCCTCCGGGAATGAGCAGTTCTTC. Protein product: CASSPGLSSGNEQFF.